This TCR beta chain was sequenced during a study of T cells in women clearing cervical HPV infection. Study information: For cases, blood was sampled a median roughly 150 days after lesion detection, interquartile range about 90 to 210 days.

The study, taken as a whole, reports: Richness plus V gene abundances separated cases from controls with AUC about 0.8.

Profiling relied on immunoSEQ multiplex PCR, and the TCRdb table lists in-frame clones only, not all of them. Here the sample table reports 25,000 to 35,000 clones. In the case of this clone: Its matching antigen is unknown. The read falls 3 residues short of the CDR3 end, and the missing part is taken from the germline J gene.

Trimming cost V 4 bases and J 2 bases, with 9 bases left between them. The CDR3 is made up of 13 amino acids. Germline loops: CDR1 DFQATT, CDR2 SNEGSKA (reference sequence). The clonotype comes from a woman between 18 and 70 years old with a cervical HPV16 infection that either progressed to CIN3+ or cleared (not recorded which). Source material: blood buffy coat. This sequence joins TRBV20-1 and TRBJ2-1; possible D gene TRBD2, 5 bases. The sequenced part of the CDR3 DNA is TGCAGTGCTAAGAGGGTGGCCTACAATGAG. Encoded protein: CSAKRVAYNE. The whole CDR3 region reads CSAKRVAYNEQFF.